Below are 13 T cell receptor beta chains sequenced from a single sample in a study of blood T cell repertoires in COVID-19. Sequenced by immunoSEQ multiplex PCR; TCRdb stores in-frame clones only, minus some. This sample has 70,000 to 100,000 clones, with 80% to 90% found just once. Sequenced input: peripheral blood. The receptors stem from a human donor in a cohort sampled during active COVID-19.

The CDR3 region has the DNA TGTGCCACAAAACCGAGACAGCAAGAGACCCAGTACTTC. It translates to CATKPRQQETQYF. The chain uses TRBV19 and TRBJ2-5, with D perhaps matching TRBD1 (5 bases). CDR3 length: 13 residues. Germline CDR1 is LNHDA and CDR2 is SQIVND (reference sequence). V lost 10 bases to trimming and J lost 2 bases, with 14 bases between them.

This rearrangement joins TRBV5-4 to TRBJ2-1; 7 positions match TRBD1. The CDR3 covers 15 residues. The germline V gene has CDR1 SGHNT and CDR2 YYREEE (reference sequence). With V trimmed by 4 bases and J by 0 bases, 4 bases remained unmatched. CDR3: CASSQGQISYNEQFF. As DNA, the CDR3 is TGTGCCAGCAGCCAGGGACAGATCTCCTACAATGAGCAGTTCTTC.

Here the CDR3 DNA reads TGTGCCAGCTCACCAGAACGGTCTAACTATGGCTACACCTTC. This sequence encodes CASSPERSNYGYTF. This rearrangement joins TRBV18 to TRBJ1-2, with unresolved D. The germline V gene has CDR1 KGHSH and CDR2 LQKENI. The CDR3 is made up of 14 amino acids. V gave up 2 bases and J gave up 0 bases, with 7 bases separating them. The full variable domain, its missing parts supplied by reference TRBV18 and TRBJ1-2, is NAGVMQNPRHLVRRRGQEARLRCSPMKGHSHVYWYRQLPEEGLKFMVYLQKENIIDESGMPKERFSAEFPKEGPSILRIQQVVRGDSAAYFCASSPERSNYGYTFGSGTRLTVV.

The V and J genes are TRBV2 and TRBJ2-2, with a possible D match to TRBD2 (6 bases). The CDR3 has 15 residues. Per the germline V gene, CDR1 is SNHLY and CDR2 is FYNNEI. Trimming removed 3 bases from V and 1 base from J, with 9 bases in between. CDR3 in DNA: TGTGCCAGCAGTGACCTCGGGGGGAACACCGGGGAGCTGTTTTTT. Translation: CASSDLGGNTGELFF.

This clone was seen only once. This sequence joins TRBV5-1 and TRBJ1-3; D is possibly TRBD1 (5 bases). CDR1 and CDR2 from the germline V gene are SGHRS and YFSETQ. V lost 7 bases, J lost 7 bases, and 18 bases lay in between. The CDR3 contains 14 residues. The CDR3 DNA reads TGCGCCAGCGCTTCGACAGACACCCTTAACACCATATATTTT. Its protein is CASASTDTLNTIYF. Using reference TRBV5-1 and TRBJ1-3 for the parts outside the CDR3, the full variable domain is KAGVTQTPRYLIKTRGQQVTLSCSPISGHRSVSWYQQTPGQGLQFLFEYFSETQRNKGNFPGRFSGRQFSNSRSEMNVSTLELGDSALYLCASASTDTLNTIYFGEGSWLTVV.

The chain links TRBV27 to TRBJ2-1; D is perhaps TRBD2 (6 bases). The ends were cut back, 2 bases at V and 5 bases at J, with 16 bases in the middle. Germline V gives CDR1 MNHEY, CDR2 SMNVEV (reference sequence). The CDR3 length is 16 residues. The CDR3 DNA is TGTGCCAGCAGTTTACGGGGGTACAACCTAAACAATGAGCAGTTCTTC. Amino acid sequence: CASSLRGYNLNNEQFF.

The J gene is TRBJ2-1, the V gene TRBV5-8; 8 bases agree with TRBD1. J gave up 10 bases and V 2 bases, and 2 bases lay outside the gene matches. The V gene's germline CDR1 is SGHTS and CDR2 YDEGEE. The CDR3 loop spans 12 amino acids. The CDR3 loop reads CASSFDRGEQFF. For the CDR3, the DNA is TGTGCCAGCAGCTTCGACAGGGGCGAGCAGTTCTTC.

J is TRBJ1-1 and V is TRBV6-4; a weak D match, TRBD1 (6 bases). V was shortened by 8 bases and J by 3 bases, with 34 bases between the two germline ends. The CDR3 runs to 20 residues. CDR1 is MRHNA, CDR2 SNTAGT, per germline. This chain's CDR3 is CASPSLSPLTGWVGDTEAFF. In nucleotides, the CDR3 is TGTGCCAGCCCCTCCCTTTCCCCACTTACAGGGTGGGTGGGGGACACTGAAGCTTTCTTT.

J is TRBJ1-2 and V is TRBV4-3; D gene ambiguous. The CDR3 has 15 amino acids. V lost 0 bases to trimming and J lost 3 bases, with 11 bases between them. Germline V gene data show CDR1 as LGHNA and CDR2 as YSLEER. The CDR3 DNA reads TGCGCCAGCAGCCAAGACTCCTATGCGGACTATGGCTACACCTTC. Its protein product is CASSQDSYADYGYTF.

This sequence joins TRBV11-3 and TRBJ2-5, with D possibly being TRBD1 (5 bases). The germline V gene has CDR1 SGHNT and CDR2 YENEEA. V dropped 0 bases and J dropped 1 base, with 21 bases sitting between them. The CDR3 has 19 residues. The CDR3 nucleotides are TGTGCCAGCAGCTTAGAGGATATAAGGGGCAGGTCGGGCCAAGAGACCCAGTACTTC. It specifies CASSLEDIRGRSGQETQYF.

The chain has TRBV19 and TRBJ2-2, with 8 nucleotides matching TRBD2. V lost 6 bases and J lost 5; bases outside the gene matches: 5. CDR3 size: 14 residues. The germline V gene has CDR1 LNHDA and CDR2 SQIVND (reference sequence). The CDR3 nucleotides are TGTGCCAGTAGGGGGACTAGAATGACCGGGGAGCTGTTTTTT. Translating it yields CASRGTRMTGELFF.

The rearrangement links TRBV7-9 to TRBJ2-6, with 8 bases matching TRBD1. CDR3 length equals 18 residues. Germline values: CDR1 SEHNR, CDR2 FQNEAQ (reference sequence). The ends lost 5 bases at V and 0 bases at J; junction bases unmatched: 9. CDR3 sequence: CASSPRTGIDSGANVLTF. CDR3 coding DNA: TGTGCCAGCAGCCCACGGACAGGGATTGACTCTGGGGCCAACGTCCTGACTTTC. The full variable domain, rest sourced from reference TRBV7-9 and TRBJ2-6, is DTGVSQNPRHKITKRGQNVTFRCDPISEHNRLYWYRQTLGQGPEFLTYFQNEAQLEKSRLLSDRFSAERPKGSFSTLEIQRTEQGDSAMYLCASSPRTGIDSGANVLTFGAGSRLTVL.

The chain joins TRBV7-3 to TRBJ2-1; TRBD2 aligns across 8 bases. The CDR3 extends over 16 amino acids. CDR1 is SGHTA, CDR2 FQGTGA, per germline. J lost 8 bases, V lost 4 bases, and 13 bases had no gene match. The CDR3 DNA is TGTGCCAGCAGCTCGGTAGCGGGATTTAATATGGATGAGCAGTTCTTC. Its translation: CASSSVAGFNMDEQFF.